Listed here are 11 T cell receptor beta chains from one sample, sequenced in a study of blood T cells in healthy people across ages. Primed by a sample-barcoded 5' primer and a J-beta primer mix, a second PCR proceeded for about 7 to 11 cycles. TCRdb re-called the 5' RACE reads with MiXCR, one entry per CDR3 protein. The table has approximately 850,000 distinct CDR3 sequences, nearly 60% seen once. The sequenced sample was blood. The receptors come from a young man in good health.

This clonotype was seen a handful of times. This chain uses TRBV2 with TRBJ2-5, with 9 bases lining up with TRBD1. After removal of 5 bases from V and 3 bases from J, the junction contained 1 base not matched to a gene. The CDR3 covers 13 residues. Germline V gives CDR1 SNHLY, CDR2 FYNNEI. CDR3 nucleotide sequence: TGTGCCAGCAGTTGGACAGGGGAAGAGACCCAGTACTTC. Its protein product is CASSWTGEETQYF. The whole variable domain, remainder taken from reference TRBV2 and TRBJ2-5, is EPEVTQTPSHQVTQMGQEVILRCVPISNHLYFYWYRQILGQKVEFLVSFYNNEISEKSEIFDDQFSVERPDGSNFTLKIRSTKLEDSAMYFCASSWTGEETQYFGPGTRLLVL.

The gene calls are TRBV6-2 or TRBV6-3 and TRBJ2-1; D is unclear. Trimming pared 8 bases from V and 6 bases from J, leaving 17 bases between. Germline V lookup: CDR1 MNHEY, CDR2 SVGEGT. The length of the CDR3 is 14 residues. CDR3 DNA: TGTGCCAGCGGGGAAACCTTAGCCCGCAATGAGCAGTTCTTC. Translated, it gives CASGETLARNEQFF.

The chain recombines TRBV15 with TRBJ2-1, with unresolved D. The CDR3 is 11 amino acids. Trimming pared 6 bases from V and 5 bases from J, leaving 5 bases between. Per the germline V gene, CDR1 is LNHNV and CDR2 is YYDKDF (reference sequence). CDR3 nucleotide sequence: TGTGCCACCAGTTACAACAATGAGCAGTTCTTC. It codes for CATSYNNEQFF.

The V and J genes are TRBV6-5 and TRBJ1-1; 7 bases agree with TRBD1. The CDR3 runs 14 residues. Germline-derived CDR1 and CDR2 are MNHEY and SVGAGI. The V segment lost 5 bases and the J segment 4 bases; nucleotides outside the gene matches: 7. In DNA, the CDR3 is TGTGCCAGCAGTCCGGACAGGCCGATCACTGAAGCTTTCTTT. This sequence encodes CASSPDRPITEAFF.

This clonotype was counted between two and nine times. The rearrangement links TRBV29-1 to TRBJ2-3; TRBD2 matches 9 bases. V dropped 4 bases and J dropped 6; count of bases not matched to a gene: 8. CDR1 is SQVTM, CDR2 ANQGSEA, per germline. This CDR3 is built from 14 residues. The CDR3 is CSVGAGGPVDTQYF. The CDR3 bases are TGCAGCGTTGGTGCGGGAGGGCCGGTGGATACGCAGTATTTT.

The chain carries TRBV11-2 and TRBJ2-1; 14 bases fit TRBD2. V lost 1 base to trimming and J lost 7 bases; unmatched junction nucleotides: 6. Germline V CDR1 and CDR2: SGHAT, FQNNGV. The length of the CDR3 is 17 residues. The CDR3 sequence: CASSLVRGLAGVNEQFF. In DNA form, the CDR3 reads TGTGCCAGCAGCTTAGTACGGGGACTAGCGGGAGTGAATGAGCAGTTCTTC.

This rearrangement joins TRBV12-3 or TRBV12-4 to TRBJ2-4; the D gene is possibly TRBD1 (5 bases). The CDR3 has 14 amino acids. Between the trimmed V and J ends, which lost 4 bases and 0 bases, there was a span of 7 bases. In nucleotides, the CDR3 is TGTGCCAGCAGTTCCAGGGTAGCCAAAAACATTCAGTACTTC. Protein sequence: CASSSRVAKNIQYF.

The genes are TRBV29-1 and TRBJ1-2; no clear D. This CDR3 is built from 12 residues. Per germline, CDR1 SQVTM and CDR2 ANQGSEA. The ends were cut back, 4 bases at V and 0 bases at J, with 6 bases in the middle. CDR3 nucleotide sequence: TGCAGCGTTGTGGGCGCTAACTATGGCTACACCTTC. Translating it yields CSVVGANYGYTF.

This clonotype was seen a few times. V usage is TRBV9 and J usage is TRBJ2-6; TRBD1 agrees at 8 bases. The CDR3 sequence is 18 residues long. V dropped 3 bases and J dropped 0; count of bases not matched to a gene: 8. Germline lookup yields CDR1 SGDLS and CDR2 YYNGEE. CDR3 sequence reads: CASSGTTGVISGANVLTF. CDR3 sequence (DNA): TGTGCCAGCAGCGGGACGACAGGGGTCATCTCTGGGGCCAACGTCCTGACTTTC. The entire variable domain, with the rest obtained from reference TRBV9 and TRBJ2-6, is as follows: DSGVTQTPKHLITATGQRVTLRCSPRSGDLSVYWYQQSLDQGLQFLIQYYNGEERAKGNILERFSAQQFPDLHSELNLSSLELGDSALYFCASSGTTGVISGANVLTFGAGSRLTVL.

This chain joins TRBV7-2 and TRBJ2-3, with a tentative D call TRBD1 (6 bases). Between the trimmed V and J ends, which lost 1 base and 11 bases, there was a span of 13 bases. This CDR3 spans 13 amino acids. Germline CDR1 SGHTA, CDR2 FQGNSA. The CDR3 coding sequence is TGTGCCAGCAGCTTAGTCCGGTCACAGGGGCAGTATTTT. Protein: CASSLVRSQGQYF.

V and J are TRBV28 and TRBJ2-5, with 8 bases identical to TRBD1. The J call may be wrong; the DNA end is better matched by TRBJ2-7. Germline V CDR1 and CDR2: MDHEN, SYDVKM. This CDR3 comprises 15 residues. CDR3 DNA: TGTGCCAGCAGCCCCTCGGCAGGGGGCAAATACGAGCAGTACTTC. This encodes CASSPSAGGKYEQYF.